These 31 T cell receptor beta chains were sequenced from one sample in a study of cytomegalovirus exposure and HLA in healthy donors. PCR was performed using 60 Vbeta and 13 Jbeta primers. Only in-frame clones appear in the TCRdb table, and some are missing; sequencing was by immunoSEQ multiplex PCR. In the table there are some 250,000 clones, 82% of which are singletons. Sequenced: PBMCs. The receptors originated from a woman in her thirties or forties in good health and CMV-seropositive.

The CDR3 bases are TGCGCCAGCAGCCACCCGGGGGGAAGCGCTGAAGCTTTCTTT. Protein sequence: CASSHPGGSAEAFF. The genes are TRBV4-1 and TRBJ1-1; the D gene is possibly TRBD1 (5 bases). The CDR3 consists of 14 residues. The V gene's germline CDR1 is MGHRA and CDR2 YSYEKL. The V and J ends lost 3 bases and 6 bases respectively, with 14 bases between them.

CDR3 nucleotide sequence: TGCGCCAGCAGCCAACCAGCTGCGACTATTAGCACAGATACGCAGTATTTT. This codes for CASSQPAATISTDTQYF. This chain links TRBV4-1 with TRBJ2-3; D is possibly TRBD2 (5 bases). With 2 bases removed from V and 0 bases from J, the gap between germline ends came to 15 bases. Germline CDR1 reads MGHRA; CDR2 reads YSYEKL. The CDR3 loop spans 17 amino acids.

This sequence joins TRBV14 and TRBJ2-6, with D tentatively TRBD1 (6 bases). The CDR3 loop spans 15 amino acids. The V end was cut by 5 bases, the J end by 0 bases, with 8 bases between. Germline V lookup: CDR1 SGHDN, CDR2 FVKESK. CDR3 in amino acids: CASSSQGSGANVLTF. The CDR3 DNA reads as TGTGCCAGCAGCTCACAGGGCTCTGGGGCCAACGTCCTGACTTTC.

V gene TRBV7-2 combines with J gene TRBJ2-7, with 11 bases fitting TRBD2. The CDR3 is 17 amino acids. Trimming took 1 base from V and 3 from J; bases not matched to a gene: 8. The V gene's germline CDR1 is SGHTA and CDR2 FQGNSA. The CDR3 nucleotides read TGTGCCAGCAGCTTAGGCTATAGCGGGAGGGCTAACTACGAGCAGTACTTC. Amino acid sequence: CASSLGYSGRANYEQYF.

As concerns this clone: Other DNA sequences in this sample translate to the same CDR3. The DNA for the CDR3 is TGTGCCAGCAGCCGACTACGTAATGAGCAGTTCTTC. This gives the protein CASSRLRNEQFF. This chain joins TRBV6-5 and TRBJ2-1, with D possibly TRBD2 on 5 matching bases. V was clipped by 6 bases and J by 7 bases, with 10 bases between them. Germline values: CDR1 MNHEY, CDR2 SVGAGI. The CDR3 spans 12 residues.

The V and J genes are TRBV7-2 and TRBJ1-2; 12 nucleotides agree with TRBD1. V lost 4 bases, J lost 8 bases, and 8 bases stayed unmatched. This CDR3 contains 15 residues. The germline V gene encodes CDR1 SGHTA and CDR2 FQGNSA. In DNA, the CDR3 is TGTGCCAGCAGCTCGCCGGGACAGGGGGCATACGGCTACACCTTC. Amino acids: CASSSPGQGAYGYTF.

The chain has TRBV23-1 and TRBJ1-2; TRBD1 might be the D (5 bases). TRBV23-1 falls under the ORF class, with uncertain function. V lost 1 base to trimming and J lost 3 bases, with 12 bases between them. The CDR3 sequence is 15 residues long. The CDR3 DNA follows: TGCGCCAGCAGTCAATTAGACAGATGGTACTATGGCTACACCTTC. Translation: CASSQLDRWYYGYTF.

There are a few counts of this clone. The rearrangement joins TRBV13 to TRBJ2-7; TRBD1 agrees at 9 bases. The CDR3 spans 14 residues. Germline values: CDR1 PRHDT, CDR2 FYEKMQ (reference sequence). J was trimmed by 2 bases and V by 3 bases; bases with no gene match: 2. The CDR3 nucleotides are TGTGCCAGCAGCTTGGGACAGGGTCCCTACGAGCAGTACTTC. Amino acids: CASSLGQGPYEQYF.

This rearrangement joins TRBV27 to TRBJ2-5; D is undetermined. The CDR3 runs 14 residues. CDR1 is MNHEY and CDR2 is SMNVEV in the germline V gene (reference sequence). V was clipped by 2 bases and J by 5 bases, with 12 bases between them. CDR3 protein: CASSLTPRRETQYF. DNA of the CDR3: TGTGCCAGCAGTTTAACCCCTAGACGGGAGACCCAGTACTTC.

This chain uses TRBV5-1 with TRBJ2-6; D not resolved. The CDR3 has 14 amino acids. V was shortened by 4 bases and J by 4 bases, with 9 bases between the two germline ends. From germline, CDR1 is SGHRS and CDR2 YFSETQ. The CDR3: CASSVPSGANVLTF. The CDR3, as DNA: TGCGCCAGCAGCGTCCCGTCGGGGGCCAACGTCCTGACTTTC.

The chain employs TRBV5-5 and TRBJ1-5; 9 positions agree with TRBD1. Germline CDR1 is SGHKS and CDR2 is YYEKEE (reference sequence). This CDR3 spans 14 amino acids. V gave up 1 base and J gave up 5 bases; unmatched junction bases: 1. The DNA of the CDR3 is TGTGCCAGCAGCTTGACAGGGGGCGATCAGCCCCAGCATTTT. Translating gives CASSLTGGDQPQHF.

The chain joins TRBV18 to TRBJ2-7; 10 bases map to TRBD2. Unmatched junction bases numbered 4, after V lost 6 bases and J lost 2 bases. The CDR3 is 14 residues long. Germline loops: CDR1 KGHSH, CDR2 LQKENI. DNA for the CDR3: TGTGCCAGCTCTCCTAGCGGGGGCCCCTACGAGCAGTACTTC. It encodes CASSPSGGPYEQYF.

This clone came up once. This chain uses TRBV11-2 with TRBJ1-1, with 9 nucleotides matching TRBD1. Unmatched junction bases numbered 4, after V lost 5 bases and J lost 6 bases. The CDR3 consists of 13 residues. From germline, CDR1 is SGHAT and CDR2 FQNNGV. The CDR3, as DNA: TGTGCCAGCAGCCGGGACAGGGTACCTGAAGCTTTCTTT. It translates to CASSRDRVPEAFF.

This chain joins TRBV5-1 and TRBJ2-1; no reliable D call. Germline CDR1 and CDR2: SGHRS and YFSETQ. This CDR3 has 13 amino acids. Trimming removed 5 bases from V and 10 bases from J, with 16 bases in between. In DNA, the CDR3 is TGCGCCAGCAGTCTAAACGCGGCTGGAGAGCAGTTCTTC. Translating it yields CASSLNAAGEQFF.

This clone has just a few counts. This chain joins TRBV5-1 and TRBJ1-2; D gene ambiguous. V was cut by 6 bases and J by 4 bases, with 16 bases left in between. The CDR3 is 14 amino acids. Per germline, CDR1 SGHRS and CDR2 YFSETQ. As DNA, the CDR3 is TGCGCCAGCAACGAGTTCGCGGGAGGCTATGGCTACACCTTC. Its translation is CASNEFAGGYGYTF.

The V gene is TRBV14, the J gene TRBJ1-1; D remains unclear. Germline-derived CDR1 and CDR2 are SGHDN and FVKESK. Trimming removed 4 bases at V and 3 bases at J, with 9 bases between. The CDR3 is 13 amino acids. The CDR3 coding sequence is TGTGCCAGCAGCCTGGCCTCCTACACTGAAGCTTTCTTT. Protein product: CASSLASYTEAFF.

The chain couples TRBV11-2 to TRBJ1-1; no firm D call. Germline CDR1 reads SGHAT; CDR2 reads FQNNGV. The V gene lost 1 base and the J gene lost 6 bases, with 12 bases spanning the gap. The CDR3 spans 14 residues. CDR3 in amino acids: CASSLAWERAEAFF. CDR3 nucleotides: TGTGCCAGCAGCTTAGCCTGGGAGAGGGCTGAAGCTTTCTTT.

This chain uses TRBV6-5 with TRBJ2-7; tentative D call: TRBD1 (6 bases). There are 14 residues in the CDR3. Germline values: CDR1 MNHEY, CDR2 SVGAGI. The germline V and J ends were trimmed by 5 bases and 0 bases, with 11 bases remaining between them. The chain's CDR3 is CASSRQVSSYEQYF. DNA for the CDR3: TGTGCCAGCAGTCGACAGGTGAGCTCCTACGAGCAGTACTTC.

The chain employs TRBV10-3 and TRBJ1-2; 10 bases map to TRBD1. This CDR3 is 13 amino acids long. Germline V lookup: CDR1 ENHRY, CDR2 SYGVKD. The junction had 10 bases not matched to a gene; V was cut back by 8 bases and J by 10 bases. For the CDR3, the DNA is TGTGCCATCGGGTCGGGGACAGGGGAGGACTACACCTTC. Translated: CAIGSGTGEDYTF.

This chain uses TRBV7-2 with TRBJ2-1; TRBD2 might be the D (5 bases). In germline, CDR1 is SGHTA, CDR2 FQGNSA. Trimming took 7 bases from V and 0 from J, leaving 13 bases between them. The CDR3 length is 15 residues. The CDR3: CASTLGEGSYNEQFF. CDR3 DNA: TGTGCCAGCACCTTGGGCGAGGGCTCCTACAATGAGCAGTTCTTC. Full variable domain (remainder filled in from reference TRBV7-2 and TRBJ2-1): GAGVSQSPSNKVTEKGKDVELRCDPISGHTALYWYRQSLGQGLEFLIYFQGNSAPDKSGLPSDRFSAERTGGSVSTLTIQRTQQEDSAVYLCASTLGEGSYNEQFFGPGTRLTVL.

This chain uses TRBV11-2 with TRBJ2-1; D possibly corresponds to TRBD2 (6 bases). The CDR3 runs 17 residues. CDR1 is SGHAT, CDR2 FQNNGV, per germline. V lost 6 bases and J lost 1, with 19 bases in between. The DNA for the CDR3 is TGTGCCAGCAGAAAGTGGGGGGTTTGGGGATCCTACAATGAGCAGTTCTTC. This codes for CASRKWGVWGSYNEQFF.

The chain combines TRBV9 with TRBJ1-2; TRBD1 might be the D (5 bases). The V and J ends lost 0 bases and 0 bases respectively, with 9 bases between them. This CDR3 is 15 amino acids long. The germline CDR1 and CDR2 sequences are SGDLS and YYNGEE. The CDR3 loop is CASSVATGTNYGYTF. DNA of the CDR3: TGTGCCAGCAGCGTAGCCACAGGTACTAACTATGGCTACACCTTC.

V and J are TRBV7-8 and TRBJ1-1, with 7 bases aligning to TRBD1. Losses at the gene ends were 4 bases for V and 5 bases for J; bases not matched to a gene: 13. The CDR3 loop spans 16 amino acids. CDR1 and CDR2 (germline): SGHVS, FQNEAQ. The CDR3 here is CASSSTPGQDGTEAFF. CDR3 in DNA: TGTGCCAGCAGCTCGACCCCCGGACAGGATGGGACTGAAGCTTTCTTT.

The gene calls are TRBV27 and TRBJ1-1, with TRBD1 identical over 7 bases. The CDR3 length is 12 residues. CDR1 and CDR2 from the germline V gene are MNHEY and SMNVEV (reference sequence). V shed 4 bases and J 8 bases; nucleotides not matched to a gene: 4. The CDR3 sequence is CASSSQGEEAFF. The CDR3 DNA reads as TGTGCCAGCAGTTCGCAGGGGGAGGAAGCTTTCTTT.

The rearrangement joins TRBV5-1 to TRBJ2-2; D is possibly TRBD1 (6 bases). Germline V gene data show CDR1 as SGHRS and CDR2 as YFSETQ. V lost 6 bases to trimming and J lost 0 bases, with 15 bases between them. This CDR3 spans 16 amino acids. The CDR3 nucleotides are TGCGCCAGCACCCCGGACAGTTTCGCGAACACCGGGGAGCTGTTTTTT. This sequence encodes CASTPDSFANTGELFF.

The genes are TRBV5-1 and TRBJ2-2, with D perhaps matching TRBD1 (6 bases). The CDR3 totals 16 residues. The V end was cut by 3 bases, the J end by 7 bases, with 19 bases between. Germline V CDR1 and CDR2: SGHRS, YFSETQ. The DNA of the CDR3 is TGCGCCAGCAGCTCGGAACCGGGGCAGGGGTTCGGGGAGCTGTTTTTT. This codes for CASSSEPGQGFGELFF.

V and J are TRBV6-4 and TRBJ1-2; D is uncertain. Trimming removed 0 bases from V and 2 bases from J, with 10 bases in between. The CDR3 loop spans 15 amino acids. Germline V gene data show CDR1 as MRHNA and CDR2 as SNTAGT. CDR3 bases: TGTGCCAGCAGTGACTCAACAGCTACCAACTATGGCTACACCTTC. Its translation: CASSDSTATNYGYTF.

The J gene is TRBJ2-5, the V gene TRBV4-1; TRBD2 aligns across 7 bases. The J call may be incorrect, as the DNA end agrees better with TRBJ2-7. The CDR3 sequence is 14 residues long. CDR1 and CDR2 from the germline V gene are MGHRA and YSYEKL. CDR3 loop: CASSQGGGTYEQYF. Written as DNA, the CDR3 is TGCGCCAGCAGCCAAGGCGGGGGAACCTACGAGCAGTACTTC.

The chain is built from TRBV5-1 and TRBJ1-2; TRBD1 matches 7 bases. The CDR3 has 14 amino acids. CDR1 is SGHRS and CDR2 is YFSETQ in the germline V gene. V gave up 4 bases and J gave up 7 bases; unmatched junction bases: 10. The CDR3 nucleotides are TGCGCCAGCAGCCCTATGACAGGGCAGGGTGGCTACACCTTC. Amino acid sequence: CASSPMTGQGGYTF.

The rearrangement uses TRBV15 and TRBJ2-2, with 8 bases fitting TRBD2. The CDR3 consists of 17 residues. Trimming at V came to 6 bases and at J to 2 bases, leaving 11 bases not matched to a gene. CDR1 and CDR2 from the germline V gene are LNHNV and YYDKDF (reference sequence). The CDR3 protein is CATRPVMGTRNTGELFF. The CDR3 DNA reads TGTGCCACCAGACCCGTTATGGGGACTAGAAACACCGGGGAGCTGTTTTTT.

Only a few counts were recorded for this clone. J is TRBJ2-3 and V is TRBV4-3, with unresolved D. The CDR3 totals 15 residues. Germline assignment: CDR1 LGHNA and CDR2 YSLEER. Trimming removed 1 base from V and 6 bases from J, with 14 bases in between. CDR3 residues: CASSQVGQLGDTQYF. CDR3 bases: TGCGCCAGCAGCCAAGTAGGCCAACTGGGCGATACGCAGTATTTT.